This T cell receptor beta chain appears in the sequencing data of a study of T cell responses to AZD1222 COVID-19 vaccine. Generated by immunoSEQ multiplex PCR, the TCRdb table keeps only in-frame clones and is missing some. The sample lists about 160,000 clones, around nine tenths occurring once. CDR1 and CDR2 from the germline V gene are LGHNA and YNFKEQ. CDR3 size: 13 residues. Between the trimmed V and J ends, which lost 8 bases and 5 bases, there was a span of 15 bases. Comments on this clone: Its cognate antigen is unknown.

Notes on the study in general: Females outnumbered males among donors, who were mostly white British; clonal diversity was possibly underestimated. The span of vaccine-associated CD4 TCRs extended across spike, with dominance at 160-218 and 743-854. Just six people given AZD1222 tested seropositive at baseline.

The clonotype originates from an adult in good health. The chain has TRBV4-2 and TRBJ1-1; tentatively, D is TRBD1 (5 bases). The input for sequencing was peripheral blood, taken on day 0 of AZD1222 vaccination. CDR3 residues: CASSLTGYTEAFF. The CDR3 DNA follows: TGTGCCAGCTCGCTTACAGGTTATACTGAAGCTTTCTTT.